A single sample is the source of the 27 T cell receptor beta chains below, sequenced in a study of identical twins. TCRdb ran MiXCR on the 5' RACE reads and lists one entry per CDR3 protein. The sample consists of 450,000 to 650,000 distinct CDR3 sequences, roughly 15% of them appearing once. The sample also formed part of further work on yellow fever vaccine responses in identical twins.

What was sequenced was CD4+ T cells sorted from blood. These receptor sequences come from a woman between 18 and 30 years old in good health.

This clonotype has at least ten counts. In DNA form, the CDR3 reads TGTGCCAGCAGTTTATTGGGGCAAGGTCAGCCCCAGCATTTT. It encodes CASSLLGQGQPQHF. This sequence joins TRBV12-3 or TRBV12-4 and TRBJ1-5; D may be TRBD1 (5 bases). The CDR3 has 14 amino acids. Trimming took off 2 bases at V and 6 bases at J, with 11 bases between the two ends.

This clonotype was recorded a few times. The chain uses TRBV9 and TRBJ2-7; TRBD2 matches 8 bases. Germline CDR1 is SGDLS and CDR2 is YYNGEE. The V gene end was trimmed by 0 bases and the J gene end by 0 bases; junction bases not matched to a gene: 5. The CDR3 consists of 16 residues. Here the CDR3 DNA reads TGTGCCAGCAGCGTAGCGGGAGGGTTCCTCTCCTACGAGCAGTACTTC. It translates to CASSVAGGFLSYEQYF.

The gene calls are TRBV12-3 or TRBV12-4 and TRBJ1-5, with D hard to call. The CDR3 is made up of 14 amino acids. V was clipped by 2 bases and J by 3 bases, with 8 bases between them. This CDR3 reads CASSLRATNQPQHF. CDR3 sequence (DNA): TGTGCCAGCAGTTTAAGGGCGACCAATCAGCCCCAGCATTTT.

This clonotype showed up many times. V gene TRBV18 combines with J gene TRBJ2-2; D is undetermined. CDR3 length: 14 residues. In germline, CDR1 is KGHSH, CDR2 LQKENI. V dropped 8 bases and J dropped 0 bases, with 10 bases sitting between them. CDR3 in DNA: TGTGCCAGCAGCAGCAGTGCGAACACCGGGGAGCTGTTTTTT. As protein: CASSSSANTGELFF.

This clonotype was seen more than once but under ten times. This rearrangement joins TRBV5-1 to TRBJ1-2, with D hard to call. The CDR3 has 12 residues. Germline V CDR1 and CDR2: SGHRS, YFSETQ. Trimming took 4 bases from V and 13 from J, leaving 17 bases between them. The CDR3 DNA sequence: TGCGCCAGCAGCAGAGACTCGGAAGAGGGCACCTTC. The encoded protein is CASSRDSEEGTF.

This clonotype was detected a few times. V is TRBV3-1 and J is TRBJ1-1; a weak D match, TRBD1 (5 bases). The CDR3 consists of 14 residues. The V end lost 0 bases, the J end lost 6 bases, and 11 bases lay between the germline ends. Germline CDR1 and CDR2: LGHDT and YNNKEL (reference sequence). CDR3 loop: CASSQDSRVSEAFF. Here the CDR3 DNA reads TGTGCCAGCAGCCAAGATAGCAGGGTGTCTGAAGCTTTCTTT.

This clonotype was seen a handful of times. The J gene is TRBJ2-5, the V gene TRBV21-1; the table's D gene call, TRBD2, was not cross checked with the DNA. TRBV21-1 is listed as a pseudogene. The CDR3 runs to 14 residues. The CDR3 nucleotides are TGTGCCAGCAGCAAAGAGGGCAGTAAAGAGACCCAGTACTTC. As protein: CASSKEGSKETQYF.

The chain has TRBV20-1 and TRBJ2-7; perhaps TRBD2 as D (6 bases). Per the germline V gene, CDR1 is DFQATT and CDR2 is SNEGSKA (reference sequence). V lost 5 bases and J 7 bases, leaving 15 bases between the germline ends. There are 12 residues in the CDR3. DNA for the CDR3: TGCAGTGCTGGCCGGGACTCAAGGGAGCAGTACTTC. Translation: CSAGRDSREQYF.

This clonotype was seen only a few times. V is TRBV7-3 and J is TRBJ2-3; no reliable D call. With 4 bases removed from V and 4 bases from J, the gap between germline ends came to 21 bases. Germline lookup yields CDR1 SGHTA and CDR2 FQGTGA. CDR3 length: 17 amino acids. The CDR3 nucleotides are TGTGCCAGCAGCTCCCTCCTTAATAGGGCAGGTTCAGATACGCAGTATTTT. Translated: CASSSLLNRAGSDTQYF.

There are many counts of this clonotype. V gene TRBV6-5 combines with J gene TRBJ2-5, with TRBD1 matching 11 bases. The CDR3 loop spans 15 amino acids. Germline V gene sequence: CDR1 MNHEY, CDR2 SVGAGI. J gave up 5 bases and V 4 bases, and 6 bases lay outside the gene matches. The CDR3 is CASSSGQGASETQYF. CDR3 in DNA: TGTGCCAGCAGTTCTGGACAGGGGGCATCTGAGACCCAGTACTTC.

This clonotype was seen a handful of times. The chain employs TRBV4-1 and TRBJ2-1, with 12 bases aligning to TRBD2. The trim removed 1 base at V and 7 bases at J, leaving 17 bases unmatched. Germline assignment: CDR1 MGHRA and CDR2 YSYEKL. The CDR3 has 20 residues. CDR3 coding DNA: TGCGCCAGCAGCCAAGTTCTCCCGACTAGCGGGAGATCCTCAGGGAATGAGCAGTTCTTC. It yields the protein CASSQVLPTSGRSSGNEQFF.

J is TRBJ1-2 and V is TRBV5-1; 7 bases fit TRBD1. Per the germline V gene, CDR1 is SGHRS and CDR2 is YFSETQ. V was clipped by 4 bases and J by 4 bases; unmatched bases: 1. The CDR3 consists of 12 residues. The CDR3 loop reads CASSGDSYGYTF. DNA for the CDR3: TGCGCCAGCAGCGGGGACAGCTATGGCTACACCTTC.

In this sample, this clonotype turned up a few times. The J gene is TRBJ1-3, the V gene TRBV12-3 or TRBV12-4; D uncertain. V lost 6 bases to trimming and J lost 0 bases, with 9 bases between them. This CDR3 has 14 residues. CDR3 in amino acids: CASSVHDSGNTIYF. The CDR3 bases are TGTGCCAGCAGCGTACACGACTCTGGAAACACCATATATTTT.

V gene TRBV10-2 combines with J gene TRBJ2-7; 13 bases fit TRBD2. There are 15 residues in the CDR3. With 7 bases clipped from V and 4 bases from J, the junction kept 7 bases outside the gene matches. CDR1 is WSHSY, CDR2 SAAADI, per germline. In DNA, the CDR3 is TGCGCCAGCAAATCGACTAGCGGGAGGAGGTACGAGCAGTACTTC. Its protein is CASKSTSGRRYEQYF.

This clonotype was counted between two and nine times. The chain joins TRBV2 to TRBJ1-1, with D unclear. Trimming pared 4 bases from V and 1 base from J, leaving 10 bases between. This CDR3 has 14 amino acids. Germline loops: CDR1 SNHLY, CDR2 FYNNEI. CDR3 coding DNA: TGTGCCAGCAGTGCGTTTCGAGAGAACACTGAAGCTTTCTTT. It is translated as CASSAFRENTEAFF.

This clonotype turned up a few times. This sequence joins TRBV28 and TRBJ2-1; TRBD2 matches at 9 bases. This CDR3 is built from 16 residues. CDR1 MDHEN and CDR2 SYDVKM come from the germline V gene. The V segment lost 6 bases and the J segment 2 bases; nucleotides outside the gene matches: 8. CDR3 nucleotide sequence: TGTGCCAGCAGCCTACCCCAGCGGGGGGCCTACAATGAGCAGTTCTTC. This sequence encodes CASSLPQRGAYNEQFF.

The rearrangement uses TRBV4-1 and TRBJ2-3, with TRBD1 matching over 7 bases. Germline-derived CDR1 and CDR2 are MGHRA and YSYEKL. V was pared by 3 bases and J by 0 bases, with 6 bases of the junction left unmatched. The CDR3 is 16 residues long. The CDR3 is CASSHGRGPSTDTQYF. The CDR3 region has the DNA TGCGCCAGCAGCCATGGAAGGGGGCCTAGCACAGATACGCAGTATTTT.

The chain uses TRBV7-9 and TRBJ2-3; D gene uncertain. V lost 4 bases, J lost 9 bases, and 11 bases lay in between. The CDR3 length is 12 residues. Germline values: CDR1 SEHNR, CDR2 FQNEAQ (reference sequence). CDR3 residues: CASSSGRGTQYF. The CDR3, as DNA: TGTGCCAGCAGCTCCGGGCGAGGCACGCAGTATTTT.

In this sample, this clonotype turned up a few times. V usage is TRBV20-1 and J usage is TRBJ2-2; D is uncertain. CDR1 and CDR2 from the germline V gene are DFQATT and SNEGSKA (reference sequence). V lost 2 bases and J lost 4, with 8 bases in between. The CDR3 extends over 13 amino acids. The CDR3 loop reads CSARNRRTGELFF. The CDR3 DNA reads as TGCAGTGCTAGAAACAGACGCACCGGGGAGCTGTTTTTT.

This clonotype has more than one count but fewer than ten. The genes are TRBV20-1 and TRBJ1-4, with D possibly matching TRBD1 (6 bases). From germline, CDR1 is DFQATT and CDR2 SNEGSKA (reference sequence). Trimming left V 0 bases short and J 5 bases short, with 13 bases between. CDR3 length equals 15 residues. CDR3 sequence: CSARELRGGNEKLFF. For the CDR3, the DNA is TGCAGTGCTAGAGAACTCAGGGGAGGAAATGAAAAACTGTTTTTT.

CDR3 loop: CASSLGGGSRETQYF. The CDR3 DNA sequence: TGTGCCAGCAGTTTGGGGGGCGGGAGTCGGGAGACCCAGTACTTC. The chain joins TRBV28 to TRBJ2-5; D is perhaps TRBD2 (7 bases). This CDR3 is 15 amino acids long. Trimming removed 3 bases from V and 5 bases from J, with 16 bases in between. CDR1 and CDR2 (germline): MDHEN, SYDVKM.

Only a few counts were recorded for this clonotype. The chain is built from TRBV20-1 and TRBJ2-7; D is uncertain. This CDR3 comprises 13 residues. V lost 4 bases to trimming and J lost 1 base, with 11 bases between them. Looked up from germline, CDR1 is DFQATT and CDR2 is SNEGSKA (reference sequence). The CDR3 spells CSAKAESSYEQYV. CDR3 in DNA: TGCAGTGCTAAGGCGGAGTCATCCTACGAGCAGTACGTC.

This clonotype was found many times. The chain couples TRBV11-2 to TRBJ2-7, with D possibly matching TRBD2 (6 bases). Germline V gives CDR1 SGHAT, CDR2 FQNNGV. CDR3 size: 12 residues. V lost 3 bases and J lost 4, with 7 bases in between. The CDR3 is CASSFGGYEQYV. CDR3 nucleotide sequence: TGTGCCAGCAGCTTCGGAGGGTACGAGCAGTACGTC.

This clonotype was detected a few times. The rearrangement uses TRBV20-1 and TRBJ2-1, with 8 nucleotides matching TRBD2. CDR1 and CDR2 (germline): DFQATT, SNEGSKA (reference sequence). Germline trimming cut 5 bases from V and 0 bases from J; bases unmatched to any gene: 3. The CDR3 consists of 14 residues. For the CDR3, the DNA is TGCAGTGCTCAGAGCGGGAGCTCCTACAATGAGCAGTTCTTC. Its protein is CSAQSGSSYNEQFF.

This clonotype showed up just a few times. The chain uses TRBV10-3 and TRBJ2-7; D is ambiguous. Germline assignment: CDR1 ENHRY and CDR2 SYGVKD. There are 11 residues in the CDR3. Trimming stripped 3 bases from V and 3 bases from J, with 3 bases between. CDR3 DNA sequence: TGTGCCATCAGTGACGGCTACGAGCAGTACGTC. Translated, it gives CAISDGYEQYV.

There are a few counts of this clonotype. This chain connects TRBV5-1 to TRBJ2-1; tentative D call: TRBD1 (7 bases). This CDR3 region has 15 residues. Germline CDR1 SGHRS, CDR2 YFSETQ. The ends were cut back, 3 bases at V and 4 bases at J, with 14 bases in the middle. CDR3 region: CASSSDGGQYNEQFF. Written as DNA, the CDR3 is TGCGCCAGCAGCTCGGACGGGGGACAGTACAATGAGCAGTTCTTC.

The rearrangement links TRBV20-1 to TRBJ1-4; 7 nucleotides match TRBD1. The CDR3 is 13 amino acids. With V trimmed by 1 base and J by 8 bases, 4 bases remained unmatched. Germline V gives CDR1 DFQATT, CDR2 SNEGSKA (reference sequence). The CDR3 sequence: CSARAPQGEKLFF. The CDR3 DNA reads TGCAGTGCTAGAGCGCCACAGGGGGAAAAACTGTTTTTT.